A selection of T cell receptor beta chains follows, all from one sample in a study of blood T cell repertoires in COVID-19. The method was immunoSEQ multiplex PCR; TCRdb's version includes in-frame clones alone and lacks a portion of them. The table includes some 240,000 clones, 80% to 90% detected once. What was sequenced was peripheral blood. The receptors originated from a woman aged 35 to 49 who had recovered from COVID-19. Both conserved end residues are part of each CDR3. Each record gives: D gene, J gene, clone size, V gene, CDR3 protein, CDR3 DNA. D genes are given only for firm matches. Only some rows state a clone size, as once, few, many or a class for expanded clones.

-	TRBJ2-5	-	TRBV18	CASSPGGTFQETQYF	TGTGCCAGCTCCCCTGGCGGGACTTTCCAAGAGACCCAGTACTTC
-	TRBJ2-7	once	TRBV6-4	CASRHGLRVYEQYF	TGTGCCAGCAGACACGGCCTGAGGGTCTACGAGCAGTACTTC
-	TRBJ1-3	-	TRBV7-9	CASSSEGVERDTIYF	TGTGCCAGCAGCTCGGAGGGAGTAGAGCGGGACACCATATATTTT
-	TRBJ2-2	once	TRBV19	CASSIVGANTGELFF	TGTGCCAGTAGTATCGTAGGAGCCAACACCGGGGAGCTGTTTTTT
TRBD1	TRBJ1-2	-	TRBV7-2	CASSLGQGFRGYTF	TGTGCCAGCAGCTTAGGACAGGGGTTCCGTGGCTACACCTTC
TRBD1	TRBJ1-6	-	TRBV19	CASRQAWDSYNSPLHF	TGTGCCAGTCGCCAAGCCTGGGACAGCTATAATTCACCCCTCCACTTT
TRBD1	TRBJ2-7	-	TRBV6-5	CASTGGQFYEQYF	TGTGCCAGCACAGGGGGCCAGTTCTACGAGCAGTACTTC
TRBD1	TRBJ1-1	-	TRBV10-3	CAIKSTGTNTEAFF	TGTGCCATCAAGTCGACAGGGACGAACACTGAAGCTTTCTTT
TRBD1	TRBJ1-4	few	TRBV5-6	CASSLVLTGQEKLFF	TGTGCCAGCAGCTTGGTACTGACAGGGCAGGAAAAACTGTTTTTT
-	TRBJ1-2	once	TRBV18	CASSPMSTADAHGYTF	TGTGCCAGCTCACCAATGTCTACAGCCGACGCCCATGGCTACACCTTC
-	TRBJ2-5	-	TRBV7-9	CASSLTTTGGETQYF	TGTGCCAGCAGCTTGACGACCACCGGCGGCGAGACCCAGTACTTC
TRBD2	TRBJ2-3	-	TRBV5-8	CASSLVLAGGADTQYF	TGTGCCAGCAGCTTGGTCCTAGCGGGGGGAGCAGATACGCAGTATTTT
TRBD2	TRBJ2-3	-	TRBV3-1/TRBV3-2	CASSQYTSGGDTQYF	TGTGCCAGCAGCCAATACACGAGCGGGGGAGATACGCAGTATTTT
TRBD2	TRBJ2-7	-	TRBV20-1	CSASWPSGGNEQYF	TGCAGTGCTAGTTGGCCTAGCGGGGGGAACGAGCAGTACTTC
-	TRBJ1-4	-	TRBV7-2	CASRRGANEKLFF	TGTGCCAGTCGGCGGGGGGCGAACGAAAAACTGTTTTTT
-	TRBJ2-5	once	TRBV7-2	CASSLGILGAQYF	TGTGCCAGCAGCTTGGGGATCCTAGGGGCCCAGTACTTC
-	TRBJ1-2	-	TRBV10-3	CAISEAPGQGYTF	TGTGCCATCAGTGAGGCACCGGGACAAGGCTACACCTTC
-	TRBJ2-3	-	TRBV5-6	CASSRYDTQYF	TGTGCCAGCAGCCGGTACGATACGCAGTATTTT
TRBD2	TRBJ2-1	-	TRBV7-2	CASSGAGRGQFF	TGTGCCAGCAGCGGAGCGGGGCGGGGACAGTTCTTC
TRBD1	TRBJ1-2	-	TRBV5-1	CASNRGGQGADGYTF	TGCGCCAGCAACCGGGGTGGACAGGGGGCTGATGGCTACACCTTC
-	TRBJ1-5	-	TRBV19	CASSRQRYSNQPQHF	TGTGCCAGTAGTAGACAGCGCTATAGCAATCAGCCCCAGCATTTT
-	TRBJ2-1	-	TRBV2	CASSVDRYNEQFF	TGTGCCAGCAGTGTAGACAGATACAATGAGCAGTTCTTC
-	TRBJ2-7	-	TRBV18	CASSPSGVIEQYF	TGTGCCAGCTCACCGTCAGGGGTTATCGAGCAGTACTTC
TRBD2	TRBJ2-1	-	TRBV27	CASSLISGGPYNEQFF	TGTGCCAGCAGTCTAATTAGCGGGGGGCCCTACAATGAGCAGTTCTTC
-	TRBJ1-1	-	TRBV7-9	CASSLKTLFGAATEAFF	TGTGCCAGCAGCTTAAAGACTCTGTTTGGGGCGGCCACTGAAGCTTTCTTT
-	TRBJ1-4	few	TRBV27	CASSEEAGGVTNEKLFF	TGTGCCAGCAGCGAGGAGGCGGGTGGGGTAACTAATGAAAAACTGTTTTTT
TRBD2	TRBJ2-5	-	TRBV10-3	CAIGTSGDQETQYF	TGTGCCATCGGGACTAGCGGGGACCAAGAGACCCAGTACTTC
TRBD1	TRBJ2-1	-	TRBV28	CASSFRGQGFNEQFF	TGTGCCAGCAGTTTTCGTGGACAGGGATTCAATGAGCAGTTCTTC